The entry that follows covers one T cell receptor beta chain sequence. Authors' methods: Scientists estimated how many nucleated cells there were by amplifying reference gene primers. Sequencing was performed with immunoSEQ multiplex PCR; in TCRdb, only in-frame clones are kept and a portion is missing. The DNA was the basis for D and trimming; V, J and clone size are from that table. The sample carries about 360,000 clones, 80% to 90% recorded once. Assignments of participants to cohorts depended upon their own reported clinical history. The record originates from a study of blood T cell repertoires in COVID-19. For the study at large: The cDNA or gDNA used as material had been derived from T cells, B-cell-depleted T cells, or PBMCs.

Germline loops: CDR1 MDHEN, CDR2 SYDVKM. V was clipped by 3 bases and J by 7 bases; unmatched bases: 5. This CDR3 is built from 15 residues. Sequenced material: PBMCs or T cells enriched from blood (not recorded which). The chain uses TRBV28 and TRBJ2-1, with 11 bases identical to TRBD1. The sequence was collected from a man in his forties or fifties in a cohort exposed to, infected with or recovered from COVID-19 (not recorded which). The CDR3 loop reads CASSFGTGGFNEQFF. CDR3 nucleotides: TGTGCCAGCAGTTTCGGGACAGGGGGTTTTAATGAGCAGTTCTTC.